This T cell receptor (beta chain) was identified during a study of shared clonotypes between healthy human individuals. General study findings and limits: In general, naive subsets displayed greater estimated richness than memory subsets did.

V trimming: 2 bases; J trimming: 2 bases; junction bases outside the gene matches: 7. Per the germline V gene, CDR1 is SGHTA and CDR2 is FQGNSA. This CDR3 is built from 16 residues. Sequencing used immunoSEQ multiplex PCR; TCRdb keeps in-frame clones, though not all of them. Here the sample spans around 2.3 million clones, approximately 94% being singletons. This clone was picked up one time. The antigen is unknown. Sequencing was performed on naive CD4+ T cells sorted from blood. Subset: CD45RA+ positively selected. The TCR originated in a man between 18 and 35 years old in good health. This chain uses TRBV7-2 with TRBJ2-3; 7 bases match TRBD2. CDR3 region: CASSLLAGLYTDTQYF. The CDR3 DNA is TGTGCCAGCAGCTTATTAGCGGGTCTTTACACAGATACGCAGTATTTT. Based on the CDR3 plus reference TRBV7-2 and TRBJ2-3, the full variable domain is GAGVSQSPSNKVTEKGKDVELRCDPISGHTALYWYRQSLGQGLEFLIYFQGNSAPDKSGLPSDRFSAERTGGSVSTLTIQRTQQEDSAVYLCASSLLAGLYTDTQYFGPGTRLTVL.